This is a list of T cell receptor beta chains from one sample in a study of PD-1 blockade in classical Hodgkin lymphoma. TCRdb keeps only in-frame clones here, not all; method: immunoSEQ multiplex PCR. The data show more than 50,000 clones, with approximately 92% seen just once and roughly 15% held by the top ten. The sample in question was peripheral blood mononuclear cells (PBMCs), obtained at baseline. The receptor set was obtained from a human donor with classical Hodgkin lymphoma. Each CDR3 is given with its conserved first and last residue. Fields, in order: D gene, J gene, clone size, V gene, CDR3 protein, CDR3 DNA. D genes are given only for firm matches. Some rows have no size entry. The others give once, few or many, or a class for an expanded clone.

d_gene: NA
j_gene: TRBJ1-2
abundance: NA
v_gene: TRBV4-1
CDR3aa: CASSQIDTGIGYTF
CDR3nt: TGCGCCAGCAGCCAGATCGATACAGGGATTGGCTACACCTTC

d_gene: NA
j_gene: TRBJ1-5
abundance: NA
v_gene: TRBV27
CDR3aa: CASRAGTWGNQPQHF
CDR3nt: TGTGCCAGCAGGGCAGGAACTTGGGGCAATCAGCCCCAGCATTTT

d_gene: NA
j_gene: TRBJ1-5
abundance: once
v_gene: TRBV28
CDR3aa: CATKTGWNQPQHF
CDR3nt: TGTGCCACCAAGACGGGTTGGAATCAGCCCCAGCATTTT

d_gene: NA
j_gene: TRBJ1-2
abundance: NA
v_gene: TRBV5-8
CDR3aa: CASSLAEVSGYTF
CDR3nt: TGTGCCAGCAGCTTGGCCGAAGTCAGCGGCTACACCTTC

d_gene: NA
j_gene: TRBJ2-5
abundance: NA
v_gene: TRBV11-2
CDR3aa: CASSLSWGQETQYF
CDR3nt: TGTGCCAGCAGCTTAAGTTGGGGACAAGAGACCCAGTACTTC

d_gene: NA
j_gene: TRBJ1-2
abundance: NA
v_gene: TRBV6-5
CDR3aa: CASSYSAPPGYGYTF
CDR3nt: TGTGCCAGCAGTTACTCGGCCCCCCCGGGCTATGGCTACACCTTC

d_gene: NA
j_gene: TRBJ1-1
abundance: NA
v_gene: TRBV2
CDR3aa: CASSRTAEAFF
CDR3nt: TGTGCCAGCAGCCGGACAGCTGAAGCTTTCTTT

d_gene: NA
j_gene: TRBJ1-1
abundance: NA
v_gene: TRBV2
CDR3aa: CASGGQRDTEAFF
CDR3nt: TGTGCCAGCGGAGGACAGCGGGACACTGAAGCTTTCTTT

d_gene: NA
j_gene: TRBJ2-1
abundance: NA
v_gene: TRBV5-8
CDR3aa: CASMPIFDGNEQFF
CDR3nt: TGTGCCAGCATGCCAATTTTCGACGGCAATGAGCAGTTCTTC

d_gene: NA
j_gene: TRBJ2-7
abundance: NA
v_gene: TRBV18
CDR3aa: CASSPETAATYEQYF
CDR3nt: TGTGCCAGCTCACCCGAGACAGCCGCTACCTACGAGCAGTACTTC